The present TCR beta chain was sequenced within a study of T cell responses to AZD1222 COVID-19 vaccine. Findings and limits, study-wide: The reported proportion of spike-specific TCRs targeting unmutated variant regions was nearly half. Increases in Spike-specific TCR breadth and depth were seen after two AZD1222 doses.

V was trimmed by 8 bases and J by 4 bases, leaving 14 bases between them. Germline V gene sequence: CDR1 SGHAT, CDR2 FQNNGV. This CDR3 has 13 amino acids. Profiled with immunoSEQ multiplex PCR; TCRdb holds only in-frame clones, not every one. The table has some 180,000 clones, approximately 86% seen once. Details on this clone: Its target is unknown.

This TCR was sampled from an adult in good health. The V gene is TRBV11-2, the J gene TRBJ1-1; no clear D. The material was peripheral blood, obtained on day 0 of AZD1222 vaccination. The chain's CDR3 is CASEPNKGTEAFF. CDR3 DNA sequence: TGTGCCAGCGAACCCAATAAGGGCACTGAAGCTTTCTTT.